The sequence of this T cell receptor beta chain was determined in a study of blood T cell repertoires in COVID-19. Study details: Nucleic acid was either cDNA or gDNA, and it came from T cells, B-cell-depleted T cells, or PBMCs.

Authors' methods: Amplified reference gene primers provided the basis for estimating nucleated cell counts. Some clones are missing from TCRdb's copy, which holds only in-frame ones; the method was immunoSEQ multiplex PCR. Clone size and V and J calls were adopted from that table, with D and trimming inferred from the DNA. The table has about 340,000 clones, around 88% seen once. Followed longitudinally, the Seattle patients had been enrolled during active infection. The TCR comes from a woman aged 55 to 70 with COVID-19, enrolled during active disease. The sample taken for sequencing was peripheral blood.

The CDR3 is CASIAVTGNDAGELFF. DNA of the CDR3: TGTGCCAGTATCGCGGTGACAGGGAACGATGCCGGGGAGCTGTTTTTT. V and J are TRBV19 and TRBJ2-2; 7 nucleotides agree with TRBD1. This CDR3 is 16 amino acids long. V shed 7 bases, J shed 6 bases, and the junction held 14 bases outside the gene matches. The germline V gene encodes CDR1 LNHDA and CDR2 SQIVND (reference sequence).